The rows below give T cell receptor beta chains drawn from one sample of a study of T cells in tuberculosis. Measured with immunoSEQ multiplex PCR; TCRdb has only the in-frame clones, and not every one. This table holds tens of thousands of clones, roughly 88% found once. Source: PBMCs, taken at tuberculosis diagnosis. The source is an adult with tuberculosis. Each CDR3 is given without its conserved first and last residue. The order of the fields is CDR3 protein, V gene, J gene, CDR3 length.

ASSFGGRVGTDTQY	TRBV5-6	TRBJ2-3	14
ASSLIPGTGITEAF	TRBV7-8	TRBJ1-1	14
ASSLDRGKGEQY	TRBV5-1	TRBJ2-7	12
ASSLAGTGTNYGYT	TRBV5-1	TRBJ1-2	14
ASRSDRAGGPGTQY	TRBV19	TRBJ2-5	14
ASSLEGTPLNEQF	TRBV27	TRBJ2-1	13
ASSLGGTSGRNEQF	TRBV28	TRBJ2-1	14
ASSLTGNEQF	TRBV7-8	TRBJ2-1	10
ASSAWTSGSTDTQY	TRBV13	TRBJ2-3	14
ATRGRGLGEAF	TRBV6-5	TRBJ1-1	11
AWNLGDRGSGANVLT	TRBV30	TRBJ2-6	15
ASSGLDRGSYEQY	TRBV2	TRBJ2-7	13
SGGLARDEQY	TRBV29-1	TRBJ2-7	10
ASSLSARISGNTIY	TRBV5-5	TRBJ1-3	14
ASSQDGVHDGLANEKLF	TRBV14	TRBJ1-4	17
ASGTGTGKGKQY	TRBV27	TRBJ2-7	12
ASSLTPNTGELF	TRBV7-2	TRBJ2-2	12
AWSQDRASKSYT	TRBV30	TRBJ1-2	12
ASSFRGTGGTEAF	TRBV27	TRBJ1-1	13
ASSTDGQATGELF	TRBV5-1	TRBJ2-2	13
AWSVLRGGTDTQY	TRBV30	TRBJ2-3	13
ATSRRSVDTQY	TRBV15	TRBJ2-3	11
ASSVLAGGQETQY	TRBV9	TRBJ2-5	13
ARGTGGVNTGELF	TRBV2	TRBJ2-2	13
ASSDPSGRQNNEQF	TRBV10-1	TRBJ2-1	14